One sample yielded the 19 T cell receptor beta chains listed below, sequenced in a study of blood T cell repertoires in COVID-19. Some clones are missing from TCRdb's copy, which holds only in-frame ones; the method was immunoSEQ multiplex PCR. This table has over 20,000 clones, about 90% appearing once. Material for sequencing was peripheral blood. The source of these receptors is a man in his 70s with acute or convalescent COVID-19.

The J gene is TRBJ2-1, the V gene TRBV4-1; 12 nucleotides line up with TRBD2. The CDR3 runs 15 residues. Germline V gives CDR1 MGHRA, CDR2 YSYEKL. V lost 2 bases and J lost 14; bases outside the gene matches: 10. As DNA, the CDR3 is TGCGCCAGCAGCCAACCTAGCGGGAGGGCCTCCGGTGAGTTCTTC. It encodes CASSQPSGRASGEFF.

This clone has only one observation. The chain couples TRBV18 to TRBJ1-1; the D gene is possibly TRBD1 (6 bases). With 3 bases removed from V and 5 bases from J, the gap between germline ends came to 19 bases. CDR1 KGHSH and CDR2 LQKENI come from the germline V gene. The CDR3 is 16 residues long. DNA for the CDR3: TGTGCCAGCTCACCCCCGGGGGGCAGAGTTAATACTGAAGCTTTCTTT. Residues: CASSPPGGRVNTEAFF.

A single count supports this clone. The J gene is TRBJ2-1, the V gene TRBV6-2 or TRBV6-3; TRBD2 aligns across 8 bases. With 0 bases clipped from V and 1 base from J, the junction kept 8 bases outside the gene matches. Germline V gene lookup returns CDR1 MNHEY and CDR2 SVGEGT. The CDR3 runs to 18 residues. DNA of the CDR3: TGTGCCAGCAGTTACTCTACTGGGGCGGGAGGTTCCTACAATGAGCAGTTCTTC. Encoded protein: CASSYSTGAGGSYNEQFF.

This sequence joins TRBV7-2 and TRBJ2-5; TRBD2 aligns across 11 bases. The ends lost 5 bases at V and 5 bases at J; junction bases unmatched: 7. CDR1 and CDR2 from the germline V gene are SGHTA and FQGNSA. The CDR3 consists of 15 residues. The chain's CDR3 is CASSRSGRALETQYF. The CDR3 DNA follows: TGTGCCAGCAGCCGTAGCGGGAGGGCCTTGGAGACCCAGTACTTC.

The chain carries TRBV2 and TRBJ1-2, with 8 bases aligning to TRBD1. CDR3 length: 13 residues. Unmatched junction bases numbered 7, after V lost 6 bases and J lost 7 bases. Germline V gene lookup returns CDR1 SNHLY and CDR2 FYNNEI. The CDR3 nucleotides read TGTGCCAGCAGAGTGCAGGGGGCGTTTGGCTACACCTTC. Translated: CASRVQGAFGYTF. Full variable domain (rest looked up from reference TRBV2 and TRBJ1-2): EPEVTQTPSHQVTQMGQEVILRCVPISNHLYFYWYRQILGQKVEFLVSFYNNEISEKSEIFDDQFSVERPDGSNFTLKIRSTKLEDSAMYFCASRVQGAFGYTFGSGTRLTVV.

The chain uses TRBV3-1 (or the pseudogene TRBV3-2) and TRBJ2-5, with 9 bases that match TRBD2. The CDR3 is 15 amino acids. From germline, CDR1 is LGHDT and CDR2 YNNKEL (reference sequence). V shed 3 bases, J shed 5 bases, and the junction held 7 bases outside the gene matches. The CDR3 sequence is CASSHLGLARETQYF. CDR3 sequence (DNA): TGTGCCAGCAGCCACTTAGGACTAGCGAGGGAGACCCAGTACTTC.

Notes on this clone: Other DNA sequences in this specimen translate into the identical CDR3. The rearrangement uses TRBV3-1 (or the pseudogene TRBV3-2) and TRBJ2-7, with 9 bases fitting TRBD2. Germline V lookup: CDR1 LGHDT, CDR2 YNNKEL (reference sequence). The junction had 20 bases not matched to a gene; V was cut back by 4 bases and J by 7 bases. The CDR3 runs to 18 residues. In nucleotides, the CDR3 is TGTGCCAGCAGCCGATTTCCGCTGGGGGCGGGAGGGCCGGGGGAGCAGTACTTC. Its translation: CASSRFPLGAGGPGEQYF.

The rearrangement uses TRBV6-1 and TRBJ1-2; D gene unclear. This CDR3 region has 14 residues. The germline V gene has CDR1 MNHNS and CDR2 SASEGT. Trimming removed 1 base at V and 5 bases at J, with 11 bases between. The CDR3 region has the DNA TGTGCCAGCAGTGAAGGGCCAGGTCTGTATGGCTACACCTTC. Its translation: CASSEGPGLYGYTF.

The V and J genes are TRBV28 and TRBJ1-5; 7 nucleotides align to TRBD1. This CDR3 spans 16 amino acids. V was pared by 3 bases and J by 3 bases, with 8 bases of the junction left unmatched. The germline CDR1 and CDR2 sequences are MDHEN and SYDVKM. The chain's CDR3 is CASSFLSRGANQPQHF. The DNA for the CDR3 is TGTGCCAGCAGTTTTTTATCCAGGGGGGCCAATCAGCCCCAGCATTTT.

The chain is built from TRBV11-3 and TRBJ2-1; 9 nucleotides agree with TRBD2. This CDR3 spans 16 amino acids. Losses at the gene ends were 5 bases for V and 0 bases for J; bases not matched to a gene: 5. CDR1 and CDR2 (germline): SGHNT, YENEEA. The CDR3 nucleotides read TGTGCCAGCAGCAAAAGCGGGAGGAGCTCCTACAATGAGCAGTTCTTC. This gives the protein CASSKSGRSSYNEQFF.

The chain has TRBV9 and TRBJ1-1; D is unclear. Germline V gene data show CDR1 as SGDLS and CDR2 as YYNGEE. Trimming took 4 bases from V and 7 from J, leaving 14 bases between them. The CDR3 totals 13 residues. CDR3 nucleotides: TGTGCCAGCAGCCGCTCGCGCAGCGGTGAAGCTTTCTTT. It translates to CASSRSRSGEAFF. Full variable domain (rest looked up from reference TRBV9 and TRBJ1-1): DSGVTQTPKHLITATGQRVTLRCSPRSGDLSVYWYQQSLDQGLQFLIQYYNGEERAKGNILERFSAQQFPDLHSELNLSSLELGDSALYFCASSRSRSGEAFFGQGTRLTVV.

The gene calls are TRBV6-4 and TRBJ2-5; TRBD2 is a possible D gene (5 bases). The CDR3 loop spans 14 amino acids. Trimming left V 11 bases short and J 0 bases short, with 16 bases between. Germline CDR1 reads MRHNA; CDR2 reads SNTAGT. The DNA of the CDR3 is TGTGCCGCCCCGGAGGAACACCACCAAGAGACCCAGTACTTC. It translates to CAAPEEHHQETQYF.

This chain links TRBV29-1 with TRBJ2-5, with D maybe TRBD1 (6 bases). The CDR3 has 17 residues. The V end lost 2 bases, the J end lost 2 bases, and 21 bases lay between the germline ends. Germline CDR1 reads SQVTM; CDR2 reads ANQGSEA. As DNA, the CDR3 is TGCAGCGTTGAATGGACACCGGGACAAGACTTGCAAGAGACCCAGTACTTC. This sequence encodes CSVEWTPGQDLQETQYF.

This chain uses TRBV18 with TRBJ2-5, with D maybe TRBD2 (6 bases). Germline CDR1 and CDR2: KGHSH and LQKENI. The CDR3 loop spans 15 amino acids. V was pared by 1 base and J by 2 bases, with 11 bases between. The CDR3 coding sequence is TGTGCCAGCTCACCACGCGACGGAGGGCAAGAGACCCAGTACTTC. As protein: CASSPRDGGQETQYF.

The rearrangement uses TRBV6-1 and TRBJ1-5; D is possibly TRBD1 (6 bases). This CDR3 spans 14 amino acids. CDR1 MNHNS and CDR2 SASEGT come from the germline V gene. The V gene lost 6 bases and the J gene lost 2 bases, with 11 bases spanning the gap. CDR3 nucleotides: TGTGCCAGCAGCCACAGGGATGGCAATCAGCCCCAGCATTTT. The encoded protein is CASSHRDGNQPQHF.

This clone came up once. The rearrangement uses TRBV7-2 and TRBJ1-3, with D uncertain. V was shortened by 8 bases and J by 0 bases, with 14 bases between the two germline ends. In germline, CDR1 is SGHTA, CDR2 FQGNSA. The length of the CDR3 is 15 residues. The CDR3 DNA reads TGTGCCAGCGGGTACGCGGTTAGCTCTGGAAACACCATATATTTT. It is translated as CASGYAVSSGNTIYF. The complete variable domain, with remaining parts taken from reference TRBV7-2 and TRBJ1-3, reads GAGVSQSPSNKVTEKGKDVELRCDPISGHTALYWYRQSLGQGLEFLIYFQGNSAPDKSGLPSDRFSAERTGGSVSTLTIQRTQQEDSAVYLCASGYAVSSGNTIYFGEGSWLTVV.

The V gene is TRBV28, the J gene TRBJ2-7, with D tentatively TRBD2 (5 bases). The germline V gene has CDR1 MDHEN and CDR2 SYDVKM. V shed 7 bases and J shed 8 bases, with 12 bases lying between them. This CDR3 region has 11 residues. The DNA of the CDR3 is TGTGCCAGCATCTCCGAGGGTCAGCAGTACTTC. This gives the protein CASISEGQQYF. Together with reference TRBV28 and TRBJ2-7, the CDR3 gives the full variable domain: DVKVTQSSRYLVKRTGEKVFLECVQDMDHENMFWYRQDPGLGLRLIYFSYDVKMKEKGDIPEGYSVSREKKERFSLILESASTNQTSMYLCASISEGQQYFGPGTRLTVT.

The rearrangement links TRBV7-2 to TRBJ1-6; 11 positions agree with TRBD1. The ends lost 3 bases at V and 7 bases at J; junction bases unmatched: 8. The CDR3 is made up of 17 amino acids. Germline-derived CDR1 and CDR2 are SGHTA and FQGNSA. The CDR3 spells CASSFFGDRGYNSPLHF. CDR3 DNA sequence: TGTGCCAGCAGCTTCTTCGGGGACAGGGGGTACAATTCACCCCTCCACTTT.

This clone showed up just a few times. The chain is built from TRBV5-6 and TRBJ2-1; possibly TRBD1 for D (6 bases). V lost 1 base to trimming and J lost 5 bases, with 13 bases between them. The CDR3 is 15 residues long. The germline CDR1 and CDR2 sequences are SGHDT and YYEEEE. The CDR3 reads CASSLSGHLNNEQFF. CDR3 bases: TGTGCCAGCAGCTTGTCGGGACACCTCAACAATGAGCAGTTCTTC.